This T cell receptor beta chain is drawn from a study of post-analysis software for immune sequencing data. Overall study results and limits: Included in a set of four or five TRBV segments more frequent in patients than controls were TRBV5-6, TRBV5-1 and TRBV20-1. By F measure, strong co-clustering occurred among samples prepared in the same batch.

Included in the TCR beta cDNA libraries were unique molecular identifiers. TCRdb redid the calling of the PCR reads with MiXCR, one entry per CDR3 protein. The repertoire consists of more than 500,000 distinct CDR3 sequences, with 30% to 40% occurring once and the leading ten covering under 7%. A note on this clonotype: What it binds is not known.

CDR1 is SGHAT, CDR2 FQNNGV, per germline. The CDR3 has 14 amino acids. V was cut by 3 bases and J by 2 bases, with 10 bases left in between. The rearrangement links TRBV11-2 to TRBJ1-1; D may be TRBD1 (5 bases). Sample: blood. This receptor was obtained from a girl under 18 with multiple sclerosis. The CDR3: CASSFLQANTEAFF. CDR3 coding DNA: TGTGCCAGCAGCTTTCTACAGGCCAACACTGAAGCTTTCTTT.